A single sample is the source of the 18 T cell receptor beta chains below, sequenced in a study of neurological immune-mediated disorders. TCRdb passed the 5' RACE reads through MiXCR, listing each CDR3 protein once. Of tens of thousands of distinct CDR3 sequences listed, roughly 7% are singletons. The material sequenced was PBMCs. The source is a woman aged 40 to 50 in good health.

This clonotype occurred many times. This chain joins TRBV18 and TRBJ2-7; possibly TRBD1 for D (5 bases). The V end lost 0 bases, the J end lost 3 bases, and 6 bases lay between the germline ends. The CDR3 has 13 amino acids. Germline V gives CDR1 KGHSH, CDR2 LQKENI. CDR3 in DNA: TGTGCCAGCTCACCACCCAGGGTCTACGAGCAGTACTTC. Its translation: CASSPPRVYEQYF. Together with reference TRBV18 and TRBJ2-7, the CDR3 gives the full variable domain: NAGVMQNPRHLVRRRGQEARLRCSPMKGHSHVYWYRQLPEEGLKFMVYLQKENIIDESGMPKERFSAEFPKEGPSILRIQQVVRGDSAAYFCASSPPRVYEQYFGPGTRLTVT.

This clonotype has at least ten counts. The chain uses TRBV7-8 and TRBJ2-5; 8 bases agree with TRBD2. Trimming at V came to 4 bases and at J to 4 bases, leaving 14 bases not matched to a gene. The germline V gene encodes CDR1 SGHVS and CDR2 FQNEAQ. This CDR3 spans 17 amino acids. The CDR3 coding sequence is TGTGCCAGCAGCTCTAATACCGGGACTAGGGGTGGAGAGACCCAGTACTTC. It encodes CASSSNTGTRGGETQYF.

This clonotype was seen repeatedly, ten times or more. The chain carries TRBV29-1 and TRBJ2-5, with unresolved D. The CDR3 totals 10 residues. The germline V and J ends were trimmed by 1 base and 6 bases, with 3 bases remaining between them. The germline V gene encodes CDR1 SQVTM and CDR2 ANQGSEA. The CDR3 bases are TGCAGCGTTGAAGGTCAGACCCAGTACTTC. The encoded protein is CSVEGQTQYF.

This clonotype was recorded many times. The chain links TRBV3-1 to TRBJ2-5, with D unclear. Trimming removed 5 bases from V and 7 bases from J, with 11 bases in between. The CDR3 extends over 12 amino acids. Germline V lookup: CDR1 LGHDT, CDR2 YNNKEL (reference sequence). The DNA for the CDR3 is TGTGCCAGCAGCGGAAGCGTAGGGACCCAGTACTTC. It codes for CASSGSVGTQYF.

A note on this clonotype: This could be a read error, since a much larger clone is one nucleotide away. The chain has TRBV4-1 and TRBJ2-2, with TRBD2 identical over 8 bases. CDR1 MGHRA and CDR2 YSYEKL come from the germline V gene. The CDR3 is 18 residues long. The CDR3 region has the DNA TGCGCCAGCAACCAAACCGTTTTTAGCGGGGTGAACACCGGGGAGCTGTTTTTT. This translates into CASNQTVFSGVNTGELFF.

To note about this clonotype: Germline is not matched at one junction end, which may reflect a read error. The chain combines TRBV7-6 with TRBJ2-2; D is unresolved. The CDR3 has 13 residues. Germline lookup yields CDR1 SGHVS and CDR2 FNYEAQ. In DNA, the CDR3 is TGTGCAAGCAGCTTAGGACGAACCAGGGAGCTGTTTTTT. This encodes CASSLGRTRELFF.

Ten or more counts support this clonotype. The DNA for the CDR3 is TGCAGCGTTGAAAGTGACGGAAACTACAATGAGCAGTTCTTC. Amino acid sequence: CSVESDGNYNEQFF. This sequence joins TRBV29-1 and TRBJ2-1; D remains unclear. V was trimmed by 2 bases and J by 3 bases, leaving 11 bases between them. Germline values: CDR1 SQVTM, CDR2 ANQGSEA. CDR3 length: 14 amino acids.

This clonotype was counted at least ten times. The V gene is TRBV12-3 or TRBV12-4, the J gene TRBJ2-5; 8 nucleotides agree with TRBD2. The CDR3 spans 17 residues. After removal of 5 bases from V and 5 bases from J, the junction contained 16 bases not matched to a gene. The CDR3 region is CASSPGGSGASGETQYF. The CDR3 DNA follows: TGTGCCAGCAGTCCCGGGGGTAGCGGGGCCTCGGGGGAGACCCAGTACTTC.

Many counts were recorded for this clonotype. V is TRBV3-1 and J is TRBJ2-6; no reliable D call. The length of the CDR3 is 14 residues. CDR1 and CDR2 (germline): LGHDT, YNNKEL (reference sequence). V was shortened by 1 base and J by 2 bases, with 3 bases between the two germline ends. The CDR3 bases are TGTGCCAGCAGCCAAGGGACTGGGGCCAACGTCCTGACTTTC. This codes for CASSQGTGANVLTF.

Sample share makes this clonotype medium-sized. The chain carries TRBV25-1 and TRBJ2-2; tentatively, D is TRBD1 (6 bases). The germline gives CDR1 MGHDK, CDR2 SYGVNS. V was shortened by 6 bases and J by 3 bases, with 11 bases between the two germline ends. The CDR3 contains 14 residues. The CDR3 DNA sequence: TGTGCCAGCAGCGAAAGGACAGACACCGGGGAGCTGTTTTTT. Its protein product is CASSERTDTGELFF. Full variable domain (outside the CDR3, taken from reference TRBV25-1 and TRBJ2-2): EADIYQTPRYLVIGTGKKITLECSQTMGHDKMYWYQQDPGMELHLIHYSYGVNSTEKGDLSSESTVSRIRTEHFPLTLESARPSHTSQYLCASSERTDTGELFFGEGSRLTVL.

This clonotype was found many times. The DNA of the CDR3 is TGTGCCAGCGTCAGAGTGGGGGTTCGGGAAAAACTGTTTTTT. Amino acids: CASVRVGVREKLFF. The chain recombines TRBV27 with TRBJ1-4; tentatively, D is TRBD1 (5 bases). V lost 8 bases and J lost 8, with 18 bases in between. This CDR3 is built from 14 residues. Germline values: CDR1 MNHEY, CDR2 SMNVEV (reference sequence).

This clonotype was seen many times. The chain carries TRBV20-1 and TRBJ2-5, with D unresolved. Deletions cut 4 bases from V and 6 bases from J, with 9 bases between. This CDR3 contains 11 residues. The germline V gene encodes CDR1 DFQATT and CDR2 SNEGSKA (reference sequence). CDR3 nucleotide sequence: TGCAGTGCTAACGAGAGGAAGACCCAGTACTTC. Residues: CSANERKTQYF.

This clonotype was counted at least ten times. J is TRBJ2-1 and V is TRBV29-1; D is unresolved. This CDR3 has 10 amino acids. Germline V CDR1 and CDR2: SQVTM, ANQGSEA. V gave up 4 bases and J gave up 5 bases, with 3 bases separating them. For the CDR3, the DNA is TGCAGCGTTGGGGACAATGAGCAGTTCTTC. Protein sequence: CSVGDNEQFF.

This clonotype was found many times. The chain couples TRBV29-1 to TRBJ1-1; 8 bases map to TRBD1. J was trimmed by 3 bases and V by 4 bases; bases with no gene match: 4. The CDR3 has 13 amino acids. Germline V lookup: CDR1 SQVTM, CDR2 ANQGSEA. The DNA of the CDR3 is TGCAGCGTTGGGACAGGGCGGTACACTGAAGCTTTCTTT. Protein sequence: CSVGTGRYTEAFF.

The chain uses TRBV5-1 and TRBJ2-1; D is undetermined. CDR1 is SGHRS and CDR2 is YFSETQ in the germline V gene. The V gene lost 0 bases and the J gene lost 4 bases, with 8 bases spanning the gap. This CDR3 comprises 14 residues. The CDR3 nucleotides are TGCGCCAGCAGCTTGGGGCAGGAGTACAATGAGCAGTTCTTC. It codes for CASSLGQEYNEQFF.

This clonotype has a count of ten or more. The chain recombines TRBV21-1 with TRBJ1-1; the D call in the table, TRBD1, was not verified against the DNA. TRBV21-1 is a listed pseudogene. The CDR3 spans 11 residues. CDR3 amino acids: CASHRQLQAFF. The CDR3 region has the DNA TGTGCCAGCCATCGACAGCTTCAGGCTTTCTTT.

This clonotype has ten or more counts. This sequence joins TRBV6-2 or TRBV6-3 and TRBJ2-7; no reliable D call. In germline, CDR1 is MNHEY, CDR2 SVGEGT. Trimming took 6 bases from V and 6 from J, leaving 12 bases between them. CDR3 length equals 12 residues. CDR3 DNA sequence: TGTGCCAGCAGCGACCTGGACGGCGAGCAGTACGTC. Amino acid sequence: CASSDLDGEQYV.

This clonotype was found many times. The V call is TRBV7-2, the J call TRBJ2-7, with TRBD2 as a possible D gene (6 bases). Germline CDR1 is SGHTA and CDR2 is FQGNSA. Trimming pared 5 bases from V and 9 bases from J, leaving 14 bases between. The CDR3 covers 12 residues. Written as DNA, the CDR3 is TGTGCCAGCAGCACGTTGCTAGCGTGGCAGTACTTC. Translated: CASSTLLAWQYF.